This T cell receptor beta chain was identified during a study of cytomegalovirus exposure and HLA in healthy donors. The primer mix had 60 Vbeta and 13 Jbeta primers. Sequenced by immunoSEQ multiplex PCR; TCRdb stores in-frame clones only, minus some. Its clone listing holds roughly 120,000 clones. Findings of the study overall: For most TCR beta V segments, an earlier analysis put the productive rate at about 90% or about 30% of the time. A classifier reportedly called cytomegalovirus status with high sensitivity and specificity. Later analysis found that TCR beta chains associated with HLA were more clonally expanded than other, equally common chains.

Per the germline V gene, CDR1 is MDHEN and CDR2 is SYDVKM. Trimming removed 9 bases from V and 8 bases from J, with 19 bases in between. CDR3 length: 13 amino acids. Turning to this clone: Its antigen is unknown.

This receptor was obtained from a man aged 25 to 40 in good health and CMV-seronegative. The rearrangement joins TRBV28 to TRBJ1-2; D is possibly TRBD1 (6 bases). The sample was PBMCs. DNA of the CDR3: TGTGCCAGTACAGGGATTTCCTTTTACGGCTACACCTTC. Amino acid sequence: CASTGISFYGYTF.